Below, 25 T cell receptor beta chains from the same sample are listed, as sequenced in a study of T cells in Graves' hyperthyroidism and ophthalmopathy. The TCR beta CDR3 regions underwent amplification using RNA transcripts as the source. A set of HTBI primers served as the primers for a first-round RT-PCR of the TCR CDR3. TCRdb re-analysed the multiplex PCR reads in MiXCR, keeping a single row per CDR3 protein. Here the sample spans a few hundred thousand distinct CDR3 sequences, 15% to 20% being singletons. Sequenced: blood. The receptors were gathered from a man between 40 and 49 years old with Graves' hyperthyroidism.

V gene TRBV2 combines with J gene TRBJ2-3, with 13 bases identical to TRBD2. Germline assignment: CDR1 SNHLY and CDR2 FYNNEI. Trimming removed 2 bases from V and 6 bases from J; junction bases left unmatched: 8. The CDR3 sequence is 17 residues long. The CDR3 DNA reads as TGTGCCAGCAGTGAATCAGGACTAGCGGGAGTTCAGGATACGCAGTATTTT. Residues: CASSESGLAGVQDTQYF. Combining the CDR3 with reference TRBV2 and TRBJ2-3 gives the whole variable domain EPEVTQTPSHQVTQMGQEVILRCVPISNHLYFYWYRQILGQKVEFLVSFYNNEISEKSEIFDDQFSVERPDGSNFTLKIRSTKLEDSAMYFCASSESGLAGVQDTQYFGPGTRLTVL.

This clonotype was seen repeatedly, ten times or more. The CDR3 nucleotides are TGCAGTGCTTGGGGCGGGACTAGCTACGAGCAGTACTTC. Its protein is CSAWGGTSYEQYF. V usage is TRBV20-1 and J usage is TRBJ2-7; 8 nucleotides match TRBD2. CDR1 is DFQATT and CDR2 is SNEGSKA in the germline V gene (reference sequence). The CDR3 is 13 residues long. Losses at the gene ends were 5 bases for V and 3 bases for J; bases not matched to a gene: 6.

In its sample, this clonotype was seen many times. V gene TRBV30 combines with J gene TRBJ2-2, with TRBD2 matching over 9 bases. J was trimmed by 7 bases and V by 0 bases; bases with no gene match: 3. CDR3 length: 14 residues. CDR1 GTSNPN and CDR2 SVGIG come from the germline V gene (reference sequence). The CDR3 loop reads CAWSVGLAIGELFF. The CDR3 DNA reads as TGTGCCTGGAGTGTAGGACTAGCGATCGGGGAGCTGTTTTTT.

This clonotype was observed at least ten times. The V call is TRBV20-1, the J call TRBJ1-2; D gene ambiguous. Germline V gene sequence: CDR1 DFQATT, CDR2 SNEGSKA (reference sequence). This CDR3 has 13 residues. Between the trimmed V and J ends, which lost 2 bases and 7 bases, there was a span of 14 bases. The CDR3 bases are TGCAGTGCTAGAAACGACAATCAGCTTGGCTACACCTTC. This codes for CSARNDNQLGYTF.

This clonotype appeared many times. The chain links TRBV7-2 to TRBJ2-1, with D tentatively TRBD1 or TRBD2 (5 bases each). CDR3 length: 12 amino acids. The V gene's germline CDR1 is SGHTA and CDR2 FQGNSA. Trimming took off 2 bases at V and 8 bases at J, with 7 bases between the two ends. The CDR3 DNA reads TGTGCCAGCAGCTTACGGGGCGATGAGCAGTTCTTC. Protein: CASSLRGDEQFF. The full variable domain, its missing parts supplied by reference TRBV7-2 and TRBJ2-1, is GAGVSQSPSNKVTEKGKDVELRCDPISGHTALYWYRQSLGQGLEFLIYFQGNSAPDKSGLPSDRFSAERTGGSVSTLTIQRTQQEDSAVYLCASSLRGDEQFFGPGTRLTVL.

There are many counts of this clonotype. In DNA, the CDR3 is TGTGCCAGCAGCCGATTTACAGGGGGATATGGCTACACCTTC. Translated, it gives CASSRFTGGYGYTF. V gene TRBV28 combines with J gene TRBJ1-2; 8 bases map to TRBD1. Losses at the gene ends were 6 bases for V and 5 bases for J; bases not matched to a gene: 8. Germline-derived CDR1 and CDR2 are MDHEN and SYDVKM. This CDR3 spans 14 amino acids.

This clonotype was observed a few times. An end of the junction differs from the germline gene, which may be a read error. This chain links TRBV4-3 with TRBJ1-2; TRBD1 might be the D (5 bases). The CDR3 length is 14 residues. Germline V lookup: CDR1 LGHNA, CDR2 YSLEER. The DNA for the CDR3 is TGCGCCAGCAGTCAAGTAACAGGATCAAATGGCTACACCTTC. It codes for CASSQVTGSNGYTF.

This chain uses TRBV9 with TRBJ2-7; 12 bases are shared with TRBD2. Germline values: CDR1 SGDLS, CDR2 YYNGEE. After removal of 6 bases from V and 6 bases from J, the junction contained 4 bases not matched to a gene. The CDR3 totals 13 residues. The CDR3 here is CASTPGLAGEQYF. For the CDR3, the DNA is TGTGCCAGCACCCCGGGACTAGCGGGCGAGCAGTACTTC.

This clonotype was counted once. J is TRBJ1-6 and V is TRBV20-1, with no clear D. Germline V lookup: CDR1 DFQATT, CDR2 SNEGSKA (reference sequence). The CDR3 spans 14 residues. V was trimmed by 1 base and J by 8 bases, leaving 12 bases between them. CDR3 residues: CSARVPGGHSPLHF. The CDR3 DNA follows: TGCAGTGCTAGAGTGCCCGGTGGGCATTCACCCCTCCACTTT.

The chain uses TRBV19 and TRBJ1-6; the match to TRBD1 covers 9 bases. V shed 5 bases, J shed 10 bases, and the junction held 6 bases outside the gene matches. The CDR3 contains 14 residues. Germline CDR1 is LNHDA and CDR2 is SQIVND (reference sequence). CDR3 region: CASSLGQGQSPLHF. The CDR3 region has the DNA TGTGCCAGTAGTTTGGGACAGGGCCAGTCACCCCTCCACTTT.

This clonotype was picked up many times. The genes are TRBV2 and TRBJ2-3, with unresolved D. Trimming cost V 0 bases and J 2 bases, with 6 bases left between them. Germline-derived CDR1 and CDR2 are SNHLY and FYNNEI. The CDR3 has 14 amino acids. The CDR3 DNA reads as TGTGCCAGCAGTGAAGCGATGGACACAGATACGCAGTATTTT. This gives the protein CASSEAMDTDTQYF.

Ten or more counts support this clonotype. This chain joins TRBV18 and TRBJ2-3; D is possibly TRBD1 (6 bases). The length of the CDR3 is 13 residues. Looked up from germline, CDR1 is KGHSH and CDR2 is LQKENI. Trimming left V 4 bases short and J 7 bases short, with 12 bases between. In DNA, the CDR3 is TGTGCCAGCTCACTTAACAGGGAAAATACGCAGTATTTT. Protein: CASSLNRENTQYF.

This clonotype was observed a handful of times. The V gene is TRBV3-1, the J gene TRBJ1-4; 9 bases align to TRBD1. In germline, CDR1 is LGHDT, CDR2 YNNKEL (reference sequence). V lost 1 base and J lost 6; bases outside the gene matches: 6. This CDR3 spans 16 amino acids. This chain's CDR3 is CASSQGTGGGYEKLFF. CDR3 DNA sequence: TGTGCCAGCAGCCAAGGTACAGGGGGCGGATATGAAAAACTGTTTTTT.

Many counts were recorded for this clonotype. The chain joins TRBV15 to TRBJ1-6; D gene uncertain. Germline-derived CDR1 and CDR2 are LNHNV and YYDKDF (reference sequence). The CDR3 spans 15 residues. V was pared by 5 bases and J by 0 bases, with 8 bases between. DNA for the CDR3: TGTGCCACCAGCGGTAGGAGCTCCTATAATTCACCCCTCCACTTT. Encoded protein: CATSGRSSYNSPLHF.

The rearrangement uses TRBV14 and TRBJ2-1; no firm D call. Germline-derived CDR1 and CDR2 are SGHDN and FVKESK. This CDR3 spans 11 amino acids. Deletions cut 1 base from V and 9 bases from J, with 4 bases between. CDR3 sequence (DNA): TGTGCCAGCAGCCAAGCGAGTGAGCAGTTCTTC. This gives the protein CASSQASEQFF.

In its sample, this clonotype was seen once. CDR3 region: CASSQLAGSYNEQFF. In DNA, the CDR3 is TGTGCCAGCAGCCAACTAGCGGGGTCCTACAATGAGCAGTTCTTC. The chain joins TRBV7-9 to TRBJ2-1; TRBD2 matches 10 bases. J gave up 1 base and V 5 bases, and 2 bases lay outside the gene matches. The CDR3 loop spans 15 amino acids. Germline V gives CDR1 SEHNR, CDR2 FQNEAQ (reference sequence).

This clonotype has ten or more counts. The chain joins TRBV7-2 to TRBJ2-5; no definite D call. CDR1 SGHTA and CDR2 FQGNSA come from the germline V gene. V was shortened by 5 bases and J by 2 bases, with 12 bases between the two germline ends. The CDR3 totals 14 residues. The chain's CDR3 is CASSPFVGQETQYF. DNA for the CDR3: TGTGCCAGCAGCCCCTTTGTCGGACAAGAGACCCAGTACTTC.

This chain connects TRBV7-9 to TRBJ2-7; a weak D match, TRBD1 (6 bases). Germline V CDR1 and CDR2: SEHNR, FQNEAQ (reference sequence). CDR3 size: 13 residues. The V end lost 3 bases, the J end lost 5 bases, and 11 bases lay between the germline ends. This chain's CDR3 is CASSLDRSHEQYF. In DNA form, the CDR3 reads TGTGCCAGCAGCTTGGACAGATCCCACGAGCAGTACTTC.

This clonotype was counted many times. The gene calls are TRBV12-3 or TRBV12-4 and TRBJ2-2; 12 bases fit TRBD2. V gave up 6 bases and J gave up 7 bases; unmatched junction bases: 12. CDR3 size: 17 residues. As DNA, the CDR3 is TGTGCCAGCAGCCTTCAGACTAGCGGGGGAGTAGGCGGGGAGCTGTTTTTT. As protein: CASSLQTSGGVGGELFF.

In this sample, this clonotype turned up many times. The CDR3 loop is CASSFASGNQPQHF. Written as DNA, the CDR3 is TGTGCCAGCAGTTTCGCCTCTGGAAATCAGCCCCAGCATTTT. The rearrangement links TRBV12-3 or TRBV12-4 to TRBJ1-5; no clear D. The CDR3 is made up of 14 amino acids. The V end was cut by 3 bases, the J end by 4 bases, with 10 bases between.

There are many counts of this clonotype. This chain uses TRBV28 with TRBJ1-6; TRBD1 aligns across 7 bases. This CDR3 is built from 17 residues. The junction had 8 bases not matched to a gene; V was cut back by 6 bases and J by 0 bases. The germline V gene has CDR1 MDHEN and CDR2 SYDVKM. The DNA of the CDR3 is TGTGCCAGCAGCAGGGGACAGCCGCACTCCTATAATTCACCCCTCCACTTT. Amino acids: CASSRGQPHSYNSPLHF.

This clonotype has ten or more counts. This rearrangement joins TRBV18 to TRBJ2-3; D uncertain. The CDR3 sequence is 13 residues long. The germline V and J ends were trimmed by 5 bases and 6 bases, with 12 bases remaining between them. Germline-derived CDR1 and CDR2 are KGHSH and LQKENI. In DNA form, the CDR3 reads TGTGCCAGCTCAGTTTCCCCGAAGGATACGCAGTATTTT. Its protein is CASSVSPKDTQYF.

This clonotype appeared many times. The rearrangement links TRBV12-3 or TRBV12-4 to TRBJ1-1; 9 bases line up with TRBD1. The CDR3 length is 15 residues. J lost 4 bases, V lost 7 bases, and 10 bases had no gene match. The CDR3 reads CASTTAQGASTEAFF. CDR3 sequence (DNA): TGTGCCAGCACTACGGCACAGGGGGCGTCCACTGAAGCTTTCTTT.

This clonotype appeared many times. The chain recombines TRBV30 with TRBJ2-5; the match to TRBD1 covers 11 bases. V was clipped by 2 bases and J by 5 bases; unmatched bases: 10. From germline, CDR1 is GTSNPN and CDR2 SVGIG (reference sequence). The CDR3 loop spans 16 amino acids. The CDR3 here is CAWSLGGQGASETQYF. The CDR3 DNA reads TGTGCCTGGAGTCTGGGCGGACAGGGGGCGAGTGAGACCCAGTACTTC.

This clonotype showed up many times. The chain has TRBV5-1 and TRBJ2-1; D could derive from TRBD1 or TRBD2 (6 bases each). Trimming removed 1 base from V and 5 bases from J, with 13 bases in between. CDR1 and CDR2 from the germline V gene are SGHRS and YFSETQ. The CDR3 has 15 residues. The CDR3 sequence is CASSLNREVHNEQFF. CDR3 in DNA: TGCGCCAGCAGCTTGAACAGGGAGGTCCACAATGAGCAGTTCTTC.